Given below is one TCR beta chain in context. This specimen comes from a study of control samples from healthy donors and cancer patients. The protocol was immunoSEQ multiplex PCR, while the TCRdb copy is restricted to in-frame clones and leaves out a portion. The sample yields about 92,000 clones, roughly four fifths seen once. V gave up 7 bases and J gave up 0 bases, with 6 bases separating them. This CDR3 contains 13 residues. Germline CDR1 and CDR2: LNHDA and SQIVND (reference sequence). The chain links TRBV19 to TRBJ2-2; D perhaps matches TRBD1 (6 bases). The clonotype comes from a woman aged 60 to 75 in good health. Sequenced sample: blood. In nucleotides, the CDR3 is TGTGCCAGTAAGGGGGCGAACACCGGGGAGCTGTTTTTT. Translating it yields CASKGANTGELFF.